Presented here are 10 T cell receptor beta chains from one specimen sequenced in a study of PD-L1 blockade in urothelial cancer. Assay used: immunoSEQ multiplex PCR; TCRdb lists only in-frame clones, some missing. The sample carries under 50,000 clones, about 93% recorded once. Sequenced material: PBMCs, taken around atezolizumab (anti-PD-L1) treatment. The receptors were gathered from a man in his 70s with urothelial cancer.

The V call is TRBV30, the J call TRBJ1-5, with 9 bases lining up with TRBD1. The germline V gene has CDR1 GTSNPN and CDR2 SVGIG (reference sequence). J was trimmed by 6 bases and V by 5 bases; bases with no gene match: 8. This CDR3 has 14 amino acids. CDR3 sequence: CAWETGGRGQPQHF. The CDR3 DNA reads as TGTGCCTGGGAAACAGGGGGCAGGGGTCAGCCCCAGCATTTT.

The gene calls are TRBV6-1 and TRBJ2-5; 13 nucleotides agree with TRBD2. Losses at the gene ends were 7 bases for V and 5 bases for J; bases not matched to a gene: 4. Germline V gene data show CDR1 as MNHNS and CDR2 as SASEGT. The CDR3 sequence is 14 residues long. The CDR3 loop reads CASNGLAGVETQYF. CDR3 in DNA: TGTGCCAGCAACGGACTAGCGGGAGTTGAGACCCAGTACTTC.

The V call is TRBV5-1, the J call TRBJ2-1; 10 nucleotides match TRBD2. V was pared by 4 bases and J by 7 bases, with 14 bases of the junction left unmatched. The CDR3 is 17 residues long. Germline CDR1 and CDR2: SGHRS and YFSETQ. The CDR3 coding sequence is TGCGCCAGCAGCCTAACTTTAGCGGGAGGTGGTTCGAATGAGCAGTTCTTC. It specifies CASSLTLAGGGSNEQFF.

The chain links TRBV10-3 to TRBJ2-1, with 11 bases fitting TRBD2. J gave up 10 bases and V 3 bases, and 5 bases lay outside the gene matches. Per germline, CDR1 ENHRY and CDR2 SYGVKD. CDR3 length: 14 amino acids. The CDR3 reads CAISEVAGGLEQFF. DNA for the CDR3: TGTGCCATCAGTGAAGTAGCGGGAGGGCTGGAGCAGTTCTTC.

The genes are TRBV5-1 and TRBJ2-3; TRBD2 aligns across 11 bases. This CDR3 is built from 14 residues. J was trimmed by 4 bases and V by 3 bases; bases with no gene match: 1. Germline V CDR1 and CDR2: SGHRS, YFSETQ. DNA for the CDR3: TGCGCCAGCAGCTCGGGACTAGCGGCAGATACGCAGTATTTT. Translation: CASSSGLAADTQYF.

V and J are TRBV19 and TRBJ1-5, with D possibly TRBD1 on 5 matching bases. Trimming removed 3 bases at V and 5 bases at J, with 14 bases between. The CDR3 is made up of 15 amino acids. CDR1 and CDR2 from the germline V gene are LNHDA and SQIVND (reference sequence). The CDR3 protein is CASSMGGRSDQPQHF. The CDR3 DNA follows: TGTGCCAGTAGTATGGGGGGAAGGTCGGATCAGCCCCAGCATTTT.

The rearrangement joins TRBV28 to TRBJ2-7, with 13 bases identical to TRBD2. The CDR3 runs 15 residues. V dropped 8 bases and J dropped 3; count of bases not matched to a gene: 7. Germline loops: CDR1 MDHEN, CDR2 SYDVKM. CDR3 sequence (DNA): TGTGCCAGCGCGATACGGACTAGCGGGAGCTACGAGCAGTACTTC. Translated, it gives CASAIRTSGSYEQYF.

The J gene is TRBJ2-7, the V gene TRBV11-3, with D unclear. Trimming shortened V by 4 bases and J by 0 bases, and 4 bases separated the two germline ends. CDR1 SGHNT and CDR2 YENEEA come from the germline V gene. CDR3 length: 12 residues. The CDR3 spells CASSSGSYEQYF. The CDR3 nucleotides are TGTGCCAGCAGCTCCGGCTCCTACGAGCAGTACTTC.

This chain links TRBV4-1 with TRBJ1-2; 7 positions match TRBD1. The CDR3 has 15 amino acids. J gave up 8 bases and V 3 bases, and 12 bases lay outside the gene matches. Germline V gene data show CDR1 as MGHRA and CDR2 as YSYEKL. The CDR3, as DNA: TGCGCCAGCAGCCACAGACAGGGCTCCGGGGCGGGCTACACCTTC. Translated, it gives CASSHRQGSGAGYTF.

The chain joins TRBV6-5 to TRBJ2-7; TRBD2 agrees at 9 bases. V shed 6 bases and J 1 base; nucleotides not matched to a gene: 4. The CDR3 sequence is 14 residues long. Per the germline V gene, CDR1 is MNHEY and CDR2 is SVGAGI. This chain's CDR3 is CASRGTSSSYEQYF. The CDR3 DNA reads as TGTGCCAGCAGGGGGACTAGCTCTTCCTACGAGCAGTACTTC.